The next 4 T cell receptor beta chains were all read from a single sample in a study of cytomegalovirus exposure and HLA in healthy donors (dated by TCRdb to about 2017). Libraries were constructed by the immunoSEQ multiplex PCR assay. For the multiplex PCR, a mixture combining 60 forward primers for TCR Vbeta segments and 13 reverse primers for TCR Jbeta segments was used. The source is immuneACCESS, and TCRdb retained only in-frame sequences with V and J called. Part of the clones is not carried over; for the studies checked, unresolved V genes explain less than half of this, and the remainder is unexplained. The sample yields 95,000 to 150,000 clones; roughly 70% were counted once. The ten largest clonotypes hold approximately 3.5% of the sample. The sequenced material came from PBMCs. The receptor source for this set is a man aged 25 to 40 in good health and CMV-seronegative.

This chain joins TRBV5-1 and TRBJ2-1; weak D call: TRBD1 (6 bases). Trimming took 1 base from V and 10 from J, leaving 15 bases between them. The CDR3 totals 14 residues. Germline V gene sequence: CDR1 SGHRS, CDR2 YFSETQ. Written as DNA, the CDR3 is TGCGCCAGCAGCTTGACGCAGGGGTGGGGGGAGCAGTTCTTC. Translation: CASSLTQGWGEQFF.

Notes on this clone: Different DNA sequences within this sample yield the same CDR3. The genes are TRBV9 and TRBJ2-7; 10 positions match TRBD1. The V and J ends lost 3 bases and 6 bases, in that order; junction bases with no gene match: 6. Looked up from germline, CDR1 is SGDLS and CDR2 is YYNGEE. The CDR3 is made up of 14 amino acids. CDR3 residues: CASSEGQGRVEQYF. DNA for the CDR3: TGTGCCAGCAGCGAGGGACAGGGGAGGGTCGAGCAGTACTTC.

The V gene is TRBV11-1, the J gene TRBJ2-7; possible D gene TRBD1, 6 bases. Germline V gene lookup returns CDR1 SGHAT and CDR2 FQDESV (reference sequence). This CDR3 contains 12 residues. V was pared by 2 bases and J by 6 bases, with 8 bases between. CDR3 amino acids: CASSLPRGEQYF. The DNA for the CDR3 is TGTGCCAGCAGCTTACCCAGGGGCGAGCAGTACTTC.

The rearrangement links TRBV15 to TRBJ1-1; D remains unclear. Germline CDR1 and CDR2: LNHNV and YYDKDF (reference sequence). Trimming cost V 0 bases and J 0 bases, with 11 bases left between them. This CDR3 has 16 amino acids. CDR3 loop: CATSRDRGRLNTEAFF. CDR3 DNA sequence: TGTGCCACCAGCAGAGATAGAGGCAGATTGAACACTGAAGCTTTCTTT. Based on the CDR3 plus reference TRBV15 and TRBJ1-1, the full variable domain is DAMVIQNPRYQVTQFGKPVTLSCSQTLNHNVMYWYQQKSSQAPKLLFHYYDKDFNNEADTPDNFQSRRPNTSFCFLDIRSPGLGDTAMYLCATSRDRGRLNTEAFFGQGTRLTVV.